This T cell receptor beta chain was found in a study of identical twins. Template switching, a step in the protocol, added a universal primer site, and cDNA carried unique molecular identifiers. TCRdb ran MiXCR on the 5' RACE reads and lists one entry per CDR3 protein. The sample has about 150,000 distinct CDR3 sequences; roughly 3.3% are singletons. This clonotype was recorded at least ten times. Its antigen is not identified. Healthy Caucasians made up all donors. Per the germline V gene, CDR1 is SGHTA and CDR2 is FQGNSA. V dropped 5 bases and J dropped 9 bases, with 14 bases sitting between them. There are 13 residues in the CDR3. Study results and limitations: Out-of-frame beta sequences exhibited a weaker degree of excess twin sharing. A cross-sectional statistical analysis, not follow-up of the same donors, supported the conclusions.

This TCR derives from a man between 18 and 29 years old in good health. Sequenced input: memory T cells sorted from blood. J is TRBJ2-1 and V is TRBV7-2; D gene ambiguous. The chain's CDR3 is CASSPVPLVEQFF. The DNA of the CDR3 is TGTGCCAGCAGCCCCGTCCCACTCGTTGAGCAGTTCTTC. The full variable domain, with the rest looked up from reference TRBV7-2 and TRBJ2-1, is GAGVSQSPSNKVTEKGKDVELRCDPISGHTALYWYRQSLGQGLEFLIYFQGNSAPDKSGLPSDRFSAERTGGSVSTLTIQRTQQEDSAVYLCASSPVPLVEQFFGPGTRLTVL.